Reported below is one TCR beta chain. Sequencing used immunoSEQ multiplex PCR; TCRdb keeps in-frame clones, though not all of them. The sample yields 500,000 or so clones, about nine tenths seen once. This study enrolled people aged about 18 to 100 from 24 US geographic areas. Cohorts were based on clinical histories the participants reported. Recovery among Cohort 3 donors was established by two negative PCRs, clearance, or symptom resolution. This entry is derived from a study of blood T cell repertoires in COVID-19. The sequenced material came from PBMCs or T cells enriched from blood (not recorded which). The sequence was collected from a woman under 30 who had recovered from COVID-19.

For the CDR3, the DNA is TGTGCCAGCAGCCCGGGGGGGGCAGCCCAGGATTTCAATCAGCCCCAGCATTTT. Translation: CASSPGGAAQDFNQPQHF. This sequence joins TRBV7-2 and TRBJ1-5; D may be TRBD1 (6 bases). CDR1 and CDR2 (germline): SGHTA, FQGNSA. This CDR3 is built from 18 residues. With 5 bases removed from V and 3 bases from J, the gap between germline ends came to 23 bases.